This T cell receptor beta chain was obtained from a study of shared T cell receptors in the human thymus. Sequencing was performed with immunoSEQ multiplex PCR; in TCRdb, only in-frame clones are kept and a portion is missing. The sample has over 65,000 clones, roughly 96% seen once. Per germline, CDR1 MNHEY and CDR2 SMNVEV (reference sequence). This CDR3 comprises 14 residues. Unmatched junction bases numbered 0, after V lost 6 bases and J lost 7 bases. This receptor was taken from a human donor. The sample taken for sequencing was thymocytes. The chain links TRBV27 to TRBJ2-1; TRBD2 matches at 16 bases. Here the CDR3 reads CASRGLAGGNEQFF. The CDR3 DNA follows: TGTGCCAGCAGGGGACTAGCGGGGGGGAATGAGCAGTTCTTC.